Below are 11 T cell receptor beta chains sequenced from a single sample in a study of cytomegalovirus exposure and HLA in healthy donors. Assay: immunoSEQ multiplex PCR; the TCRdb copy retains only in-frame clones and omits some. Here the sample spans 150,000 to 200,000 clones, 85% being singletons. Sequencing used PBMCs. These receptors were obtained from a man aged 18 to 29 in good health and CMV-seropositive.

The V call is TRBV19, the J call TRBJ1-6; 7 bases line up with TRBD1. Germline V gene data show CDR1 as LNHDA and CDR2 as SQIVND (reference sequence). CDR3 size: 14 residues. J gave up 5 bases and V 6 bases, and 4 bases lay outside the gene matches. Written as DNA, the CDR3 is TGTGCCAGTAGAACAGGGGCAGATAATTCACCCCTCCACTTT. It translates to CASRTGADNSPLHF. Full variable domain (rest looked up from reference TRBV19 and TRBJ1-6): DGGITQSPKYLFRKEGQNVTLSCEQNLNHDAMYWYRQDPGQGLRLIYYSQIVNDFQKGDIAEGYSVSREKKESFPLTVTSAQKNPTAFYLCASRTGADNSPLHFGNGTRLTVT.

The CDR3 loop reads CASSFGGNSPLHF. The DNA of the CDR3 is TGTGCCAGCAGCTTCGGGGGTAATTCACCCCTCCACTTT. The genes are TRBV5-8 and TRBJ1-6, with TRBD1 as a possible D gene (5 bases). Deletions cut 2 bases from V and 6 bases from J, with 6 bases between. The CDR3 has 13 residues. Germline V gene lookup returns CDR1 SGHTS and CDR2 YDEGEE.

This chain uses TRBV28 with TRBJ1-2; D unresolved. The germline V and J ends were trimmed by 6 bases and 8 bases, with 22 bases remaining between them. The V gene's germline CDR1 is MDHEN and CDR2 SYDVKM. The CDR3 consists of 15 residues. CDR3 in amino acids: CASSQTSGPQRGYTF. The CDR3 coding sequence is TGTGCCAGCAGCCAGACCTCGGGTCCGCAGAGAGGCTACACCTTC.

This chain connects TRBV7-3 to TRBJ2-2, with TRBD1 as a possible D gene (5 bases). V was shortened by 5 bases and J by 2 bases, with 9 bases between the two germline ends. This CDR3 region has 14 residues. Germline CDR1 SGHTA, CDR2 FQGTGA. The CDR3 DNA is TGTGCCAGCAGCCTGCAGGGCAACACCGGGGAGCTGTTTTTT. Translation: CASSLQGNTGELFF.

The rearrangement joins TRBV19 to TRBJ1-2; D perhaps matches TRBD1 (5 bases). Germline V gene sequence: CDR1 LNHDA, CDR2 SQIVND (reference sequence). V lost 0 bases, J lost 3 bases, and 14 bases lay in between. The CDR3 has 16 residues. The CDR3 sequence: CASSIDLAGSDYGYTF. As DNA, the CDR3 is TGTGCCAGTAGTATAGATCTCGCAGGGTCGGACTATGGCTACACCTTC.

This clone was seen just once. The genes are TRBV6-4 and TRBJ2-1, with 11 bases fitting TRBD2. Germline V gene sequence: CDR1 MRHNA, CDR2 SNTAGT. V trimming: 2 bases; J trimming: 4 bases; junction bases outside the gene matches: 4. This CDR3 has 16 amino acids. As DNA, the CDR3 is TGTGCCAGCAGTGACGGCCTAGCGGGGGGTTACAATGAGCAGTTCTTC. Its protein product is CASSDGLAGGYNEQFF.

The chain joins TRBV4-2 to TRBJ1-1; D gene uncertain. The CDR3 spans 13 residues. Trimming took off 1 base at V and 1 base at J, with 4 bases between the two ends. Germline CDR1 is LGHNA and CDR2 is YNFKEQ. For the CDR3, the DNA is TGTGCCAGCAGCCAAGCCGGGAACACTGAAGCTTTCTTT. It yields the protein CASSQAGNTEAFF.

V usage is TRBV18 and J usage is TRBJ2-1; 7 positions match TRBD2. CDR1 KGHSH and CDR2 LQKENI come from the germline V gene. J was trimmed by 4 bases and V by 5 bases; bases with no gene match: 8. The CDR3 runs to 15 residues. CDR3 DNA: TGTGCCAGCTCAACGGGAGGCCCCCCTTACAATGAGCAGTTCTTC. It yields the protein CASSTGGPPYNEQFF.

The V gene is TRBV30, the J gene TRBJ2-7, with D hard to call. The CDR3 sequence is 13 residues long. V was clipped by 3 bases and J by 6 bases, with 15 bases between them. The germline V gene encodes CDR1 GTSNPN and CDR2 SVGIG (reference sequence). CDR3 region: CAWRSAPQAEQYF. The CDR3, as DNA: TGTGCCTGGAGAAGCGCCCCTCAAGCCGAGCAGTACTTC. The entire variable domain, with the rest obtained from reference TRBV30 and TRBJ2-7, is as follows: SQTIHQWPATLVQPVGSPLSLECTVEGTSNPNLYWYRQAAGRGLQLLFYSVGIGQISSEVPQNLSASRPQDRQFILSSKKLLLSDSGFYLCAWRSAPQAEQYFGPGTRLTVT.

The chain links TRBV28 to TRBJ1-5; 7 nucleotides align to TRBD1. Looked up from germline, CDR1 is MDHEN and CDR2 is SYDVKM. Trimming removed 6 bases from V and 7 bases from J; junction bases left unmatched: 12. The CDR3 spans 15 residues. The CDR3 DNA reads TGTGCCAGCAGGACGGGACAGATGGGGAACCAGCCCCAGCATTTT. Protein product: CASRTGQMGNQPQHF.

This clone appeared once. The chain recombines TRBV5-6 with TRBJ2-3; 11 positions agree with TRBD2. CDR1 and CDR2 from the germline V gene are SGHDT and YYEEEE. V shed 7 bases, J shed 2 bases, and the junction held 6 bases outside the gene matches. This CDR3 spans 15 amino acids. The CDR3 is CASATSGGSTDTQYF. As DNA, the CDR3 is TGTGCCAGCGCTACTAGCGGGGGATCCACAGATACGCAGTATTTT.